This T cell receptor beta chain came from a study of vaccination effects on CD4 cells after COVID-19. Overall study findings and caveats: Clones that were induced by infection or by vaccine showed marked contraction late after vaccination.

Antigen-specific CD4+ T cell clonotypes were called by their expansion after viral peptide-pool culture in ViraFEST. Scientists isolated CD4+ T cells after a roughly 10-day culture period ended. Absence of prior SARS-CoV-2 infection characterized the vaccine recipients, who showed negative nucleocapsid antibodies. Libraries were prepared by immunoSEQ multiplex PCR; TCRdb keeps only in-frame clonotypes and omits some of them. The sample has about 45,000 clones, around 78% seen once. Germline assignment: CDR1 SGHTA and CDR2 FQGTGA. The CDR3 extends over 16 amino acids. Remarks on this clone: Its specificity is unknown. The junction shows a germline mismatch at one end, possibly a read error.

The chain joins TRBV7-3 to TRBJ2-1, with 9 bases lining up with TRBD2. The clonotype comes from a human donor who received a COVID-19 vaccine. Sequencing used CD4+ T cells from PBMCs cultured with SARS-CoV-2 spike peptides, obtained before COVID-19 vaccination. The CDR3 reads CASSPIGGGAYSEQFF. The CDR3 coding sequence is TGTGCCAGCAGCCCAATTGGCGGGGGGGCTTACAGTGAGCAGTTCTTC.